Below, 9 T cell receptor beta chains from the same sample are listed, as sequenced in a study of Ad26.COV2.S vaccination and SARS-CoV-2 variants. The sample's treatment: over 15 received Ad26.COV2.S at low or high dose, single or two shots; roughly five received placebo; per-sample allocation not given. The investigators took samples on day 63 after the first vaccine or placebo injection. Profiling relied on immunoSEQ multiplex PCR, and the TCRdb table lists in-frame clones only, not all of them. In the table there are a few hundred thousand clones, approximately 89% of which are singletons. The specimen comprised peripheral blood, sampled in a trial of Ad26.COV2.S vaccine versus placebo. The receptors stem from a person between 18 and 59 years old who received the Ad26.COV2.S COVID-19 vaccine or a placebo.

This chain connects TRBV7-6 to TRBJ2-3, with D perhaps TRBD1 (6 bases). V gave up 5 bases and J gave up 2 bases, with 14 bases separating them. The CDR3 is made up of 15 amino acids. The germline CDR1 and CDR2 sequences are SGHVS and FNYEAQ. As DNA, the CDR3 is TGTGCCAGCAGCCTCCTGGACAGTTTCACAGATACGCAGTATTTT. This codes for CASSLLDSFTDTQYF.

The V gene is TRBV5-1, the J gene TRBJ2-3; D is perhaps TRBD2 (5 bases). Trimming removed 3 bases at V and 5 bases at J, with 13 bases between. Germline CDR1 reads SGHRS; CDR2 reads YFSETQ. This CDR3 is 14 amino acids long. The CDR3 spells CASSSSLSRDTQYF. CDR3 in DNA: TGCGCCAGCAGCTCTAGCCTCTCGAGAGATACGCAGTATTTT.

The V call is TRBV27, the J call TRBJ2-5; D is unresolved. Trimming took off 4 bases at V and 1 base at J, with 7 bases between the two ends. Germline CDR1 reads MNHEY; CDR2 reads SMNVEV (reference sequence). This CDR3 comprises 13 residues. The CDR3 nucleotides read TGTGCCAGCAGTTGGGATTCCCAAGAGACCCAGTACTTC. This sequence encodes CASSWDSQETQYF.

The CDR3 sequence is CASRAGRDSNTEAFF. The CDR3 coding sequence is TGTGCCAGTAGGGCAGGGCGGGACAGCAACACTGAAGCTTTCTTT. The rearrangement links TRBV19 to TRBJ1-1; 7 bases match TRBD1. Per germline, CDR1 LNHDA and CDR2 SQIVND (reference sequence). V lost 6 bases and J lost 2; bases outside the gene matches: 9. The CDR3 loop spans 15 amino acids.

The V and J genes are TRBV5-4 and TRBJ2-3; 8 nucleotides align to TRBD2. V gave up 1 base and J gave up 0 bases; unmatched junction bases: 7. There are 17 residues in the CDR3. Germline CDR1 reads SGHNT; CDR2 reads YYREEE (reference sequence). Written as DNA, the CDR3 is TGTGCCAGCAGCTTGCTGGGTAGCGGGGCAAGCACAGATACGCAGTATTTT. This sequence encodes CASSLLGSGASTDTQYF.

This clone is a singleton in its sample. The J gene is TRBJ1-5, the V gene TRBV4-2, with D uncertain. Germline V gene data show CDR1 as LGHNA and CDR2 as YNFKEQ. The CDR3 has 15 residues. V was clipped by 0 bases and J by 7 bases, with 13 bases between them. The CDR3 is CASSQEVKGRQPQHF. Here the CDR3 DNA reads TGTGCCAGCAGCCAAGAGGTGAAGGGCCGGCAGCCCCAGCATTTT.

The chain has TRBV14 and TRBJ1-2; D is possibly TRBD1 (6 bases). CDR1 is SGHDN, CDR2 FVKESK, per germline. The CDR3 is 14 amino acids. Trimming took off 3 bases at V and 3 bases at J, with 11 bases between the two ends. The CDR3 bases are TGTGCCAGCAGCCAGAGACAGGCCTACTATGGCTACACCTTC. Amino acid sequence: CASSQRQAYYGYTF.

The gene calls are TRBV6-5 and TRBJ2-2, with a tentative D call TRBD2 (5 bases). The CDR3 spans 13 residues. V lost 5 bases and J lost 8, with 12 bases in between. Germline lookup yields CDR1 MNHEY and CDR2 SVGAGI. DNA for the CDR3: TGTGCCAGCAGTCCGAGGGAAACTGGGGAGCTGTTTTTT. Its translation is CASSPRETGELFF.

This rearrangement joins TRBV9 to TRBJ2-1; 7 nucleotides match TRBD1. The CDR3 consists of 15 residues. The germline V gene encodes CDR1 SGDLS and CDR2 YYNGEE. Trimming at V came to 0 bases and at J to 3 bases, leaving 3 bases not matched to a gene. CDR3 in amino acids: CASSVGTGFYNEQFF. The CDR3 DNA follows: TGTGCCAGCAGCGTAGGGACAGGTTTCTACAATGAGCAGTTCTTC.